This T cell receptor (beta chain) is from a study of PD-1 blockade in mismatch repair-deficient tumors. PCR or immunohistochemistry showed mismatch repair deficiency in every enrolled patient. Three pembrolizumab responders had their TCRs sequenced. Unmatched junction bases numbered 10, after V lost 3 bases and J lost 5 bases. The CDR3 consists of 15 residues. Germline CDR1 reads SGDLS; CDR2 reads YYNGEE. Assay: immunoSEQ multiplex PCR; the TCRdb copy retains only in-frame clones and omits some. The sample carries approximately 79,000 clones, approximately 80% recorded once. The clonotype comes from an adult with mismatch repair-deficient cancer. The chain links TRBV9 to TRBJ1-1; 7 bases fit TRBD1. Specimen: peripheral blood, collected 44 weeks after starting pembrolizumab. CDR3 in DNA: TGTGCCAGCAGCGGAGGGGACAGTTCGAGGACTGAAGCTTTCTTT. Its translation is CASSGGDSSRTEAFF.